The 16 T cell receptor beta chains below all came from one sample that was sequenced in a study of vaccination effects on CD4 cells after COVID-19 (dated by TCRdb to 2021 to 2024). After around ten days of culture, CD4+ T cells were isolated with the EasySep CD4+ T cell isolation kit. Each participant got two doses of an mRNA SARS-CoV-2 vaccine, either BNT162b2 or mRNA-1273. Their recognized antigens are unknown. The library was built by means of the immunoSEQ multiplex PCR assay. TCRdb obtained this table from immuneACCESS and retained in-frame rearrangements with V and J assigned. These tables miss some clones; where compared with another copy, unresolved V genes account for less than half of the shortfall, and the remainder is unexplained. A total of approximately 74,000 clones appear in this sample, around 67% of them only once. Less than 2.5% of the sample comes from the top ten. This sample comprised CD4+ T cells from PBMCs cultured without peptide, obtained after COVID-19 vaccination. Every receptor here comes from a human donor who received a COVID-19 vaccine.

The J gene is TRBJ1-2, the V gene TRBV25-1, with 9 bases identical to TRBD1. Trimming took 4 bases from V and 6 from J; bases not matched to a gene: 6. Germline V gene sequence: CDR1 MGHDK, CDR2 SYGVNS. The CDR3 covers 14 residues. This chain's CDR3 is CASSAAGTGNGYTF. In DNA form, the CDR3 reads TGTGCCAGCAGTGCAGCCGGGACAGGGAATGGCTACACCTTC.

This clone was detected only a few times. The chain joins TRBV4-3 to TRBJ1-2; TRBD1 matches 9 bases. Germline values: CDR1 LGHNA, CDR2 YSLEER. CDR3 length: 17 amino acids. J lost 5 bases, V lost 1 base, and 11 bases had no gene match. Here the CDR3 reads CASSQVWRDRVRYGYTF. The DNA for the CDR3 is TGCGCCAGCAGCCAAGTTTGGCGGGACAGGGTTAGGTATGGCTACACCTTC.

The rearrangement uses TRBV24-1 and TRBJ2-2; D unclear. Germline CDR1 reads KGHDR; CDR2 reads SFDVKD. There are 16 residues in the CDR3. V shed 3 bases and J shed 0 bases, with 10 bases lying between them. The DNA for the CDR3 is TGTGCCACCAGTGATCCTCGGGCTCCGAACACCGGGGAGCTGTTTTTT. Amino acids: CATSDPRAPNTGELFF.

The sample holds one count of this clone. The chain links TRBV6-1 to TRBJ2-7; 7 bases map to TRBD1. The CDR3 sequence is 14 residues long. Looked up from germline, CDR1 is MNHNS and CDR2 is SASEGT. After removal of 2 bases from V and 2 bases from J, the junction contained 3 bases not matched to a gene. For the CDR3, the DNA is TGTGCCAGCAGTGAAAAGCAGGGGGCCTACGAGCAGTACGTC. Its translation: CASSEKQGAYEQYV.

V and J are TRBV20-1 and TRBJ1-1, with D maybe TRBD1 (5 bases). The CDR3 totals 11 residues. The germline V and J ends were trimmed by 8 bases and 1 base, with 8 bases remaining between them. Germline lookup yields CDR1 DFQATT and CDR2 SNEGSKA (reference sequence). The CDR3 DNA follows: TGCAGTCCAGGGCGGAACACTGAAGCTTTCTTT. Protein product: CSPGRNTEAFF.

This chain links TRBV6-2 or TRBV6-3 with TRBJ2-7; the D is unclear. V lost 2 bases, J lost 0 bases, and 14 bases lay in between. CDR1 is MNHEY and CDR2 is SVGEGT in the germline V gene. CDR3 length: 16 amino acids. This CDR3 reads CASSYLLGLSSYEQYV. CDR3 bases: TGTGCCAGCAGTTACCTCTTAGGCCTCAGCTCCTACGAGCAGTACGTC.

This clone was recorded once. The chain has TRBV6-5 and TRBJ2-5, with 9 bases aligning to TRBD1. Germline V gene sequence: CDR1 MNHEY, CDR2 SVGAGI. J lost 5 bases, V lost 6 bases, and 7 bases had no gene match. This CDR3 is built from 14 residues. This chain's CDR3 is CASRQQGARETQYF. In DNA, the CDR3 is TGTGCCAGCAGACAACAGGGGGCGCGGGAGACCCAGTACTTC.

The CDR3 region is CASSLAGQGRTDTQYF. Written as DNA, the CDR3 is TGCGCCAGCAGCTTGGCTGGGCAGGGACGCACAGATACGCAGTATTTT. The chain combines TRBV5-1 with TRBJ2-3; TRBD1 or TRBD2 may be the D gene (5 bases each). Germline CDR1 and CDR2: SGHRS and YFSETQ. The CDR3 is 16 amino acids. Trimming shortened V by 0 bases and J by 1 base, and 12 bases separated the two germline ends.

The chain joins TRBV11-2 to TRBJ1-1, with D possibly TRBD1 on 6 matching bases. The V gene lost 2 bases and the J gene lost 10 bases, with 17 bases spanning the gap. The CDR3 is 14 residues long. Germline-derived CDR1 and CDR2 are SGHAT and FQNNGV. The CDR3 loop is CASSLSTRGNGAFF. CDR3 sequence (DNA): TGTGCCAGCAGCTTAAGTACCAGGGGAAATGGAGCTTTCTTT.

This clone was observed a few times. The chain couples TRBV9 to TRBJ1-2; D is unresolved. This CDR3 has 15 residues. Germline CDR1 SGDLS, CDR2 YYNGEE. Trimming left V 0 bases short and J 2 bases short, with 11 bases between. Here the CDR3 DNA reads TGTGCCAGCAGCGTAGTGGAGAAAGAGAACTATGGCTACACCTTC. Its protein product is CASSVVEKENYGYTF. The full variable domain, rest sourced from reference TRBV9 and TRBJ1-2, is DSGVTQTPKHLITATGQRVTLRCSPRSGDLSVYWYQQSLDQGLQFLIQYYNGEERAKGNILERFSAQQFPDLHSELNLSSLELGDSALYFCASSVVEKENYGYTFGSGTRLTVV.

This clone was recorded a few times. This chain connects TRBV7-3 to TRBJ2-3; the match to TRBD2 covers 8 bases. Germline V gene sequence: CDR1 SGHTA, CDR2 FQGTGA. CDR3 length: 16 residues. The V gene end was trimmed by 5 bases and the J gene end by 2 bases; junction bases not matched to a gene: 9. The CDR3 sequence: CASSRGGGGYTDTQYF. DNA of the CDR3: TGTGCCAGCAGCCGGGGCGGCGGGGGGTACACAGATACGCAGTATTTT.

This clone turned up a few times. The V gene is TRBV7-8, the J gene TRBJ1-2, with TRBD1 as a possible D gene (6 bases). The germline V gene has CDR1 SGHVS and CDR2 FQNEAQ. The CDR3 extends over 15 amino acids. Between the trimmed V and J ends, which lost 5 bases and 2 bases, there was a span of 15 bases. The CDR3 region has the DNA TGTGCCAGCAGCCGAGGGGGAGGGGGAAACTATGGCTACACCTTC. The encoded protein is CASSRGGGGNYGYTF.

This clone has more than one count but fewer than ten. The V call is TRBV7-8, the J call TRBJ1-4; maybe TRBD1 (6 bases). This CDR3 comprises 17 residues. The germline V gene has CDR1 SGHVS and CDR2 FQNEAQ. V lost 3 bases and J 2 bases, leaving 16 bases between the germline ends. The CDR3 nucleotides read TGTGCCAGCAGCTTGGGGGCTAGGGCCGGGACTAATGAAAAACTGTTTTTT. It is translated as CASSLGARAGTNEKLFF.

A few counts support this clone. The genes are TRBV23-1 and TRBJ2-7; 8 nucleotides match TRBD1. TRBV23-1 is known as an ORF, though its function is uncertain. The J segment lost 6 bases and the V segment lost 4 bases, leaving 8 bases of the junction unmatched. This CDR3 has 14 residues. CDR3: CASSRSQTGGEQYV. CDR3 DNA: TGCGCCAGCAGTCGATCACAAACAGGGGGCGAGCAGTACGTC.

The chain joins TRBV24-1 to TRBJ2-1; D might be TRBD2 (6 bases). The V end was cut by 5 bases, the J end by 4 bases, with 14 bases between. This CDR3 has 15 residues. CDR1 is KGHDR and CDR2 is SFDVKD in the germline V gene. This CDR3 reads CATSVTGGPYNEQFF. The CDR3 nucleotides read TGTGCCACCAGTGTAACCGGGGGACCTTACAATGAGCAGTTCTTC.

CDR3 DNA sequence: TGTGCCAGTAGTATGAAGGAGGGGGGCTCAGATACGCAGTATTTT. Translation: CASSMKEGGSDTQYF. V and J are TRBV19 and TRBJ2-3; D tentatively reads TRBD1 or TRBD2 (6 bases each). There are 15 residues in the CDR3. V was shortened by 3 bases and J by 4 bases, with 14 bases between the two germline ends. Germline assignment: CDR1 LNHDA and CDR2 SQIVND (reference sequence).